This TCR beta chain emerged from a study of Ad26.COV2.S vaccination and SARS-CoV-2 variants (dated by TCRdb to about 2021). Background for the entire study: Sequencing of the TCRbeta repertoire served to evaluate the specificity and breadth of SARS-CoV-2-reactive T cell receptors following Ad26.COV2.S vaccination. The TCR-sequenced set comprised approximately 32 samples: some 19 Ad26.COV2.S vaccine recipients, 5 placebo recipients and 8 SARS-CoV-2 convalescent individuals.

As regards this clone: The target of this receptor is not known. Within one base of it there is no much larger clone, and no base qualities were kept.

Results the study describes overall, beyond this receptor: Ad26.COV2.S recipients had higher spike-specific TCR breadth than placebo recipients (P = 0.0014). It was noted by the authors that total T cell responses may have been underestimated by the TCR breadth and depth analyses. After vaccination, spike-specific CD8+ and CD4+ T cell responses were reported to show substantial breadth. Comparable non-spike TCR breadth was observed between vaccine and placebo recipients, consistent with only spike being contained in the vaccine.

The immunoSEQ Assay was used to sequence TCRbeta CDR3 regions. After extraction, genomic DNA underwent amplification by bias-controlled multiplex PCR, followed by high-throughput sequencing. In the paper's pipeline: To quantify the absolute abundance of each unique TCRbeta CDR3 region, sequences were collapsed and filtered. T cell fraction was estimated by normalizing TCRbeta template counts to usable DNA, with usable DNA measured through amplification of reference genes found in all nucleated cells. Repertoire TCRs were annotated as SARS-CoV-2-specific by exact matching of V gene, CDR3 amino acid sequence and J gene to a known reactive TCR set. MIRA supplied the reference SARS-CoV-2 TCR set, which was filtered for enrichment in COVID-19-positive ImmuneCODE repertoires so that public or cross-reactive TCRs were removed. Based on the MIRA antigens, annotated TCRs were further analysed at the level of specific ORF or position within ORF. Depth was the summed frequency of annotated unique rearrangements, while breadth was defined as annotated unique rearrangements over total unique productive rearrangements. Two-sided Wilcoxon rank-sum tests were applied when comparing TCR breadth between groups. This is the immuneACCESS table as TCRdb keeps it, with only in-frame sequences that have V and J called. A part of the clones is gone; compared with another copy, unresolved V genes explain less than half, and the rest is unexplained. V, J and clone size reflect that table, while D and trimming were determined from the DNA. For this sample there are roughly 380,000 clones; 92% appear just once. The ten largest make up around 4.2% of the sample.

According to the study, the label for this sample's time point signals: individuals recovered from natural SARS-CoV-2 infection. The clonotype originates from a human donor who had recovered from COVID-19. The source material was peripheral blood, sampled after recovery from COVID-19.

The DNA sequence is TGTGCCAGCAGCTTAGGTAGGCAGCCCTATGGCTACACCTTC. It codes for CASSLGRQPYGYTF. The V and J segments used are TRBV13 and TRBJ1-2; no D gene call is confident. Including the terminal cysteine and phenylalanine, the CDR3 comprises 14 residues. Solely the CDR3 DNA is kept, with 42 bases framed from the first base. V drops 0 bases and J drops 4 bases, leaving 9 bases in between. The germline V gene (reference sequence) specifies PRHDT as CDR1 and FYEKMQ as CDR2.